The 14 T cell receptor beta chains listed next were all sequenced from one sample in a study of blood T cell repertoires in COVID-19. Sequencing used immunoSEQ multiplex PCR; TCRdb keeps in-frame clones, though not all of them. Of 120,000 to 150,000 clones in the sample, 65% to 90% were seen once. Sequences were obtained from peripheral blood. The receptors originated from a man aged 50-59 years with acute or convalescent COVID-19.

The chain links TRBV6-5 to TRBJ1-1, with D possibly matching TRBD1 (6 bases). V lost 6 bases and J lost 1, with 9 bases in between. This CDR3 spans 13 amino acids. The V gene's germline CDR1 is MNHEY and CDR2 SVGAGI. The CDR3 spells CASRGHTNTEAFF. Written as DNA, the CDR3 is TGTGCCAGCAGGGGACACACGAACACTGAAGCTTTCTTT.

V is TRBV7-8 and J is TRBJ1-6; TRBD1 might be the D (6 bases). V was cut by 5 bases and J by 8 bases, with 16 bases left in between. From germline, CDR1 is SGHVS and CDR2 FQNEAQ. This CDR3 is built from 15 residues. The CDR3 loop is CASSRLQGLDSPLHF. For the CDR3, the DNA is TGTGCCAGCAGCAGACTACAGGGCTTGGATTCACCCCTCCACTTT.

The CDR3 DNA follows: TGTGCCAGCAGTGACCCAATCTATGGCTACACCTTC. Translated: CASSDPIYGYTF. This chain uses TRBV6-4 with TRBJ1-2, with D hard to call. The CDR3 covers 12 residues. CDR1 and CDR2 from the germline V gene are MRHNA and SNTAGT. Trimming took 2 bases from V and 4 from J, leaving 5 bases between them.

This clone was detected a few times. The rearrangement uses TRBV24-1 and TRBJ2-5; D possibly corresponds to TRBD1 (6 bases). The CDR3 contains 15 residues. Per the germline V gene, CDR1 is KGHDR and CDR2 is SFDVKD. Deletions cut 9 bases from V and 5 bases from J, with 21 bases between. Here the CDR3 DNA reads TGTGCCACCCAAGAGACAGGACCCTTCTGGGAGACCCAGTACTTC. Translating it yields CATQETGPFWETQYF.

V usage is TRBV13 and J usage is TRBJ2-7; 9 bases agree with TRBD2. CDR3 length: 16 residues. V dropped 0 bases and J dropped 1; count of bases not matched to a gene: 4. The germline CDR1 and CDR2 sequences are PRHDT and FYEKMQ (reference sequence). The DNA of the CDR3 is TGTGCCAGCAGCTTAGGCGCGGGAGGGGGGTCCTACGAGCAGTACTTC. Translated, it gives CASSLGAGGGSYEQYF.

This sequence joins TRBV2 and TRBJ2-3, with TRBD2 matching 9 bases. The germline V gene has CDR1 SNHLY and CDR2 FYNNEI. CDR3 length equals 15 residues. With 6 bases clipped from V and 0 bases from J, the junction kept 4 bases outside the gene matches. CDR3 sequence reads: CASRSGTSSTDTQYF. The CDR3 DNA is TGTGCCAGCAGGTCCGGGACTAGCAGCACAGATACGCAGTATTTT.

The count of this clone is one. The chain joins TRBV9 to TRBJ2-3; D is possibly TRBD1 (7 bases). The CDR3 sequence is 14 residues long. The ends were cut back, 3 bases at V and 5 bases at J, with 13 bases in the middle. Per germline, CDR1 SGDLS and CDR2 YYNGEE. CDR3 coding DNA: TGTGCCAGCAGCGGCCGACAGGGAGGAGATACGCAGTATTTT. Amino acids: CASSGRQGGDTQYF.

The gene calls are TRBV19 and TRBJ2-3; maybe TRBD1 (5 bases). V was cut by 7 bases and J by 0 bases, with 14 bases left in between. Germline lookup yields CDR1 LNHDA and CDR2 SQIVND (reference sequence). There are 15 residues in the CDR3. The CDR3 sequence: CASTQTAASTDTQYF. The DNA for the CDR3 is TGTGCCAGTACCCAGACAGCCGCAAGCACAGATACGCAGTATTTT. The full variable domain, with the rest looked up from reference TRBV19 and TRBJ2-3, is DGGITQSPKYLFRKEGQNVTLSCEQNLNHDAMYWYRQDPGQGLRLIYYSQIVNDFQKGDIAEGYSVSREKKESFPLTVTSAQKNPTAFYLCASTQTAASTDTQYFGPGTRLTVL.

The chain joins TRBV4-2 to TRBJ2-5; 14 bases line up with TRBD2. Trimming cost V 4 bases and J 5 bases; bases outside gene matches: 9. The CDR3 consists of 17 residues. Germline V lookup: CDR1 LGHNA, CDR2 YNFKEQ. The CDR3 nucleotides are TGTGCCAGCAGCCCGTGGACTAGCGGGAGGAGCGAGGAGACCCAGTACTTC. As protein: CASSPWTSGRSEETQYF.

The V call is TRBV9, the J call TRBJ1-4; D possibly corresponds to TRBD1 (6 bases). CDR1 is SGDLS and CDR2 is YYNGEE in the germline V gene. The CDR3 is 15 residues long. Between the trimmed V and J ends, which lost 0 bases and 6 bases, there was a span of 12 bases. The CDR3 nucleotides are TGTGCCAGCAGCGTAGCGGGGGGGCTGGATGAAAAACTGTTTTTT. This sequence encodes CASSVAGGLDEKLFF.

The chain is built from TRBV19 and TRBJ1-2, with 7 bases identical to TRBD1. With V trimmed by 7 bases and J by 0 bases, 8 bases remained unmatched. The germline V gene encodes CDR1 LNHDA and CDR2 SQIVND (reference sequence). CDR3 length equals 15 residues. CDR3 region: CASKVGGLTNYGYTF. CDR3 nucleotide sequence: TGTGCCAGTAAAGTAGGGGGCCTTACTAACTATGGCTACACCTTC.

This chain connects TRBV6-5 to TRBJ2-5; D ambiguous. Germline CDR1 MNHEY, CDR2 SVGAGI. This CDR3 is 10 amino acids long. V gave up 8 bases and J gave up 3 bases, with 4 bases separating them. CDR3 nucleotide sequence: TGTGCCAGCTCGGAAGAGACCCAGTACTTC. Translated, it gives CASSEETQYF.

The chain employs TRBV19 and TRBJ2-7; the match to TRBD1 covers 10 bases. The CDR3 covers 16 residues. The germline gives CDR1 LNHDA, CDR2 SQIVND (reference sequence). The V gene end was trimmed by 1 base and the J gene end by 3 bases; junction bases not matched to a gene: 6. The CDR3 sequence is CASSIAAGTGDYEQYF. The CDR3 coding sequence is TGTGCCAGTAGTATAGCCGCCGGGACAGGGGACTACGAGCAGTACTTC.

The chain has TRBV7-8 and TRBJ1-5, with D possibly TRBD1 on 5 matching bases. V lost 2 bases to trimming and J lost 3 bases, with 17 bases between them. Germline V gives CDR1 SGHVS, CDR2 FQNEAQ. The CDR3 is 17 residues long. CDR3 sequence reads: CASSLSVGGLDNQPQHF. CDR3 DNA: TGTGCCAGCAGCTTATCGGTCGGGGGGTTGGACAATCAGCCCCAGCATTTT.